This T cell receptor (beta chain) was observed in a study of T-cell memory formation after mild COVID-19. About the study: There were largely donor-specific TCR clusters.

The study's findings and limits: The study found contracting CD4+ clones mainly in CM and EM and contracting CD8+ clones in EMRA. Clonal second-wave expansions that peaked on day 37 had unconfirmed SARS-CoV-2 specificity. From day 15 to 85, contracting clones were balanced between CD4 and CD8, whereas later expanders leaned toward CD4+.

Each CDR3 protein gets one entry after TCRdb re-called the 5' RACE reads with MiXCR. The table shows about half a million distinct CDR3 sequences, with over 15% occurring only once. In the case of this clonotype: Its antigen is currently unknown.

The CDR3 runs 14 residues. V shed 5 bases and J 4 bases; nucleotides not matched to a gene: 5. This clonotype originated in an adult woman who had mild COVID-19 (a few samples of this study predate the infection). Cell type and time point are not known. This chain links TRBV12-3 or TRBV12-4 with TRBJ2-1; the match to TRBD2 covers 7 bases. The sequencing sample was made of PBMCs or a T cell subset sorted from them (not recorded which). The CDR3: CASSRSGGYNEQFF. CDR3 nucleotides: TGTGCCAGCAGTCGTTCGGGGGGTTACAATGAGCAGTTCTTC.